The clone carrying this T cell receptor (beta chain) was counted a few times. Its antigen is still unknown. This entry is derived from a study of CD8+CD57+ T cells in acquired aplastic anemia. Germline trimming cut 4 bases from V and 2 bases from J; bases unmatched to any gene: 13. The V gene's germline CDR1 is LNHNV and CDR2 YYDKDF (reference sequence). CDR3 length: 17 amino acids. All sequencing subjects had displayed CD8+CD57+ cell expansion on flow cytometry. Genomic DNA served as template for TCR beta VDJ and CDR3 profiling. MiXCR, applied by TCRdb to the reads, yields one record per CDR3 protein. This sample carries approximately 180,000 distinct CDR3 sequences, 63% of them seen once, and the ten largest clones take about 42%. Findings and limits, study-wide: Patients did not significantly differ from controls in CD8+ Simpson's diversity. Some 28 CD8+ CDR3 sequences occurred in both the patients and the controls.

Input material: sorted CD4+, CD8+, or CD8+CD57+ T cells (not recorded which) from PBMCs. The rearrangement uses TRBV15 and TRBJ2-5; 7 nucleotides agree with TRBD2. The receptor was isolated from a human donor with aplastic anemia. CDR3 bases: TGTGCCACCAGCATAGGAGGGGACTGGCGGGAGCAAGAGACCCAGTACTTC. This translates into CATSIGGDWREQETQYF.